This T cell receptor (beta chain) was identified in a study of T cell responses to AZD1222 COVID-19 vaccine. Whole-study context: Combined were second doses at about 4 or about 12 weeks.

The CDR3 extends over 13 amino acids. Germline lookup yields CDR1 MNHNS and CDR2 SASEGT. V was clipped by 2 bases and J by 7 bases, with 6 bases between them. This clone is deemed large. The repertoire was sequenced with immunoSEQ multiplex PCR; TCRdb's copy has only in-frame clones and lacks some. The repertoire consists of around 100,000 clones, with roughly 93% occurring once and the leading ten covering 4.5% to 5%. The chain joins TRBV6-1 to TRBJ1-6, with D hard to call. This specimen consisted of peripheral blood, obtained on day 0 of AZD1222 vaccination. The receptor was derived from an adult in good health. CDR3 DNA: TGTGCCAGCAGTGAAACCCCCAATTCACCCCTCCACTTT. As protein: CASSETPNSPLHF.